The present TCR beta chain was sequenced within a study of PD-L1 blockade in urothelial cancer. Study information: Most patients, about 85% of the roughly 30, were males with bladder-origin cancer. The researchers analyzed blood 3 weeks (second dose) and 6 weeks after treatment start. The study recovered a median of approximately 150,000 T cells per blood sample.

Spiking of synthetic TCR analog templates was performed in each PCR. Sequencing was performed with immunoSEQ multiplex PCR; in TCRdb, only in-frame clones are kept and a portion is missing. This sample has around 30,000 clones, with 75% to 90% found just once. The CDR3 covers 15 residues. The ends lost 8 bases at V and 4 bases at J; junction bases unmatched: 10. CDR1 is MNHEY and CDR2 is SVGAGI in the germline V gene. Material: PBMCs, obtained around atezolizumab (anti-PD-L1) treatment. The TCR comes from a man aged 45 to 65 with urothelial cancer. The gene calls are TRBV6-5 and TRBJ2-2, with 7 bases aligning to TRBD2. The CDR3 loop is CASRSAGVITGELFF. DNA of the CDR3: TGTGCCAGCCGTTCTGCGGGGGTTATCACCGGGGAGCTGTTTTTT.